This T cell receptor beta chain stems from a study of blood T cell repertoires in COVID-19. Study in general: Acute and convalescent COVID-19 specimens originated in the United States, Italy and Spain. T cells, B-cell-depleted T cells, or PBMCs provided the cDNA or gDNA that served as material.

The CDR3 spans 15 residues. V dropped 5 bases and J dropped 6; count of bases not matched to a gene: 10. From germline, CDR1 is SEHNR and CDR2 FQNEAQ (reference sequence). Original processing methods: The authors estimated nucleated cell counts from reference gene primer amplification. Generated by immunoSEQ multiplex PCR, the TCRdb table keeps only in-frame clones and is missing some. Clone size and V and J calls were adopted from that table, with D and trimming inferred from the DNA. Altogether about 320,000 clones are present, roughly 85% being singletons, with the ten largest covering around 7.8%.

The receptor's source is a human donor in a cohort sampled during active COVID-19. The chain has TRBV7-9 and TRBJ2-7; TRBD1 matches at 10 bases. The sequencing sample was made of peripheral blood. The CDR3 region is CASSPPGQGIREQYF. CDR3 nucleotides: TGTGCCAGCAGCCCCCCGGGACAGGGGATTCGCGAGCAGTACTTC.